Sequencing of this T cell receptor beta chain was carried out in a study of blood T cell repertoires in COVID-19. The wider study: Samples representing acute and convalescent COVID-19 were sourced from the United States, Italy and Spain. Sample material is recorded as cDNA or gDNA derived from T cells, B-cell-depleted T cells, or PBMCs.

Per the original data handling: By means of reference gene primer amplification, nucleated cell counts were estimated. Profiling relied on immunoSEQ multiplex PCR, and the TCRdb table lists in-frame clones only, not all of them. From that table come the V and J calls and clone size; the DNA was used to work out D and trimming. Of around 70,000 clones in the sample, roughly four fifths were seen once. This clone was counted between two and nine times. The TCR comes from a man aged 65 to 79 with acute or convalescent COVID-19. Material for sequencing was peripheral blood.

The CDR3 coding sequence is TGTGCCAGTAGTATAGGAGCGGGGGACTACGAGCAGTACTTC. This gives the protein CASSIGAGDYEQYF. The J gene is TRBJ2-7, the V gene TRBV19; 8 bases fit TRBD2. This CDR3 comprises 14 residues. Germline-derived CDR1 and CDR2 are LNHDA and SQIVND (reference sequence). V shed 1 base, J shed 3 bases, and the junction held 2 bases outside the gene matches.